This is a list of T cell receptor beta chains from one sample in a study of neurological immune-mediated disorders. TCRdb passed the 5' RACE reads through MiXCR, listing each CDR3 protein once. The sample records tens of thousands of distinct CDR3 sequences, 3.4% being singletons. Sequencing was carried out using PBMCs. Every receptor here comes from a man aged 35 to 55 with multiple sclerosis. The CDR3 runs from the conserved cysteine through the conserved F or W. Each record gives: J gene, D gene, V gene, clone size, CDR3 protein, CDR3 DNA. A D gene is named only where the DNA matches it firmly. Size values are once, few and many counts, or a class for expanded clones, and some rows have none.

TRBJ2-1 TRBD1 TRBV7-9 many CASSFNDRVGNEQFF TGTGCCAGCAGCTTCAATGACAGGGTGGGGAATGAGCAGTTCTTC
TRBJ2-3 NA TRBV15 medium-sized CATSRPQVPDTQYF TGTGCCACCAGCAGACCGCAGGTCCCAGATACGCAGTATTTT
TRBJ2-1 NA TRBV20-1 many CSARETREQFF TGCAGTGCTAGAGAGACAAGGGAGCAGTTCTTC
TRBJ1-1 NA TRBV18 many CASSPSQGNTEAFF TGTGCCAGCTCACCGTCCCAGGGGAACACTGAAGCTTTCTTT
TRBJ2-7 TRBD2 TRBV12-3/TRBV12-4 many CASSRAGLSLEQYF TGTGCCAGCAGTCGAGCGGGACTAAGTCTCGAGCAGTACTTC
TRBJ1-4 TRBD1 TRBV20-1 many CSARDPTGVDEKLFF TGCAGTGCTAGAGATCCCACAGGGGTGGATGAAAAACTGTTTTTT
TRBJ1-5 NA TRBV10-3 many CAISESRGVVAQHF TGTGCCATCAGTGAGTCGCGGGGGGTCGTGGCCCAGCATTTT
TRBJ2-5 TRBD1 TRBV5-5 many CASSLVLDRAETQYF TGTGCCAGCAGCTTGGTTTTGGACAGGGCAGAGACCCAGTACTTC
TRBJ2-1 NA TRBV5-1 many CASSLGVGNEQFF TGCGCCAGCAGCTTGGGGGTCGGGAATGAGCAGTTCTTC
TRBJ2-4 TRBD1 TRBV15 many CATSSLTGGEIQYF TGTGCCACCAGCAGTCTTACAGGGGGCGAGATTCAGTACTTC
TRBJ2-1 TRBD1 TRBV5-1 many CASSLEGTEYNEQFF TGCGCCAGCAGCTTGGAAGGGACAGAGTACAATGAGCAGTTCTTC
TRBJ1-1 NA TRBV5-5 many CASSLKGGGTRAEAFF TGTGCCAGCAGCTTGAAGGGTGGGGGCACGAGGGCTGAAGCTTTCTTT
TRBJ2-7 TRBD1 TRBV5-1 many CASTPGTGPYEQYF TGCGCCAGCACCCCCGGGACAGGTCCCTACGAGCAGTACTTC
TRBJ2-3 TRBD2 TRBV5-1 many CASSWTSGSSTDTQYF TGCGCCAGCAGCTGGACTAGCGGGTCTAGCACAGATACGCAGTATTTT
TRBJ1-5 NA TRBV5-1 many CASSSSGQPQHF TGCGCCAGCAGCTCGTCGGGTCAGCCCCAGCATTTT
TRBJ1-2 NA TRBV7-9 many CASSVPQGNYGYTF TGTGCCAGCAGCGTACCACAGGGTAACTATGGCTACACCTTC
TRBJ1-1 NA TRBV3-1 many CASSQEGEAFF TGTGCCAGCAGCCAAGAAGGTGAAGCTTTCTTT
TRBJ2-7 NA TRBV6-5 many CASSYSGRHYEQYF TGTGCCAGCAGTTACTCTGGCAGACACTACGAGCAGTACTTC
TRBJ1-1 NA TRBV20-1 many CSARTGNTEAFF TGCAGTGCTAGGACAGGAAACACTGAAGCTTTCTTT
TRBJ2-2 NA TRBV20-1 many CSARLSAANTGELFF TGCAGTGCTAGACTCAGCGCCGCGAACACCGGGGAGCTGTTTTTT
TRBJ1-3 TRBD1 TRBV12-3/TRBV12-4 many CATGTGAGNTIYF TGTGCCACCGGGACAGGGGCAGGAAACACCATATATTTT
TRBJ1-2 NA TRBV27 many CASRAGSSFIYGYTF TGTGCCAGCAGGGCAGGGAGTTCATTTATCTATGGCTACACCTTC
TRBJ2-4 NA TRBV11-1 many CASSLARDRIQYF TGTGCCAGCAGCTTAGCCAGGGATCGTATTCAGTACTTC
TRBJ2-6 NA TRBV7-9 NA CASSLVGFGANVLTF TGTGCCAGCAGCTTAGTGGGGTTTGGGGCCAACGTCCTGACTTTC
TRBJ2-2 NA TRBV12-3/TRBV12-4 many CASSLILYWGSGELFF TGTGCCAGCAGTTTAATTCTCTATTGGGGGTCCGGGGAGCTGTTTTTT
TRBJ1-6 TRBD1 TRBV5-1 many CASSTGTGSNSPLHF TGCGCCAGCAGCACAGGGACAGGGAGTAATTCACCCCTCCACTTT
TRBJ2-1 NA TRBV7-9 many CASSPRGGEQFF TGTGCCAGCAGCCCCAGGGGTGGTGAGCAGTTCTTC
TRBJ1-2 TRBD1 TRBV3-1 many CDSSIWTGGYTF TGTGACAGCAGCATATGGACAGGGGGCTACACCTTC
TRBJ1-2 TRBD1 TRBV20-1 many CSAKMQGVNYGYTF TGCAGTGCTAAGATGCAGGGGGTTAACTATGGCTACACCTTC
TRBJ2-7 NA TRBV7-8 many CASSSLGGTYEQYF TGTGCCAGCAGCTCTCTAGGTGGGACCTACGAGCAGTACTTC
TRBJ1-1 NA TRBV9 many CASSPQAGAGTEAFF TGTGCCAGCAGCCCCCAGGCGGGGGCGGGCACTGAAGCTTTCTTT
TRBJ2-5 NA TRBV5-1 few CATGDIQETQYF TGCGCCACCGGGGACATCCAAGAGACCCAGTACTTC
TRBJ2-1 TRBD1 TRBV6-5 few CASALGQGAYNEQFF TGTGCCAGTGCATTGGGACAGGGGGCCTACAATGAGCAGTTCTTC
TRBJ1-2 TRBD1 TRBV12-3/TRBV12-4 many CASSLGQGFYGYTF TGTGCCAGCAGCCTAGGACAGGGGTTCTATGGCTACACCTTC
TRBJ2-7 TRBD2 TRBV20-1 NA CSARTSVRDYEQYF TGCAGTGCGCGTACTAGCGTTCGGGACTACGAGCAGTACTTC
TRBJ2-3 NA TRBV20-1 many CSARGASRGTDTQYF TGCAGTGCTAGAGGAGCTAGCCGGGGGACAGATACGCAGTATTTT
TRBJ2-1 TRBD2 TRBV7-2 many CASSLGGLARNEQFF TGTGCCAGCAGCTTAGGGGGACTAGCTAGGAATGAGCAGTTCTTC
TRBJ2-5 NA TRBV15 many CATSRATGYQETQYF TGTGCCACCAGCAGGGCTACAGGGTACCAAGAGACCCAGTACTTC
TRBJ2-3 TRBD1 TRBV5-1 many CASSPRDSHTDTQYF TGCGCCAGCAGCCCTCGGGACAGCCACACAGATACGCAGTATTTT
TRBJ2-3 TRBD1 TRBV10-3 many CAISPGQGLDTQYF TGTGCCATCAGCCCGGGACAGGGCCTAGATACGCAGTATTTT
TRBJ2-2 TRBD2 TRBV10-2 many CASSWGGGAYTGELFF TGCGCCAGCAGTTGGGGCGGGGGGGCCTACACCGGGGAGCTGTTTTTT
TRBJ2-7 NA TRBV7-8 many CASSFGGMLVHEQYF TGTGCCAGCAGCTTCGGGGGTATGCTTGTTCACGAGCAGTACTTC
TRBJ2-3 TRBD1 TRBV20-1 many CSARVDRGGTDTQYF TGCAGTGCTAGAGTTGACAGGGGGGGGACAGATACGCAGTATTTT
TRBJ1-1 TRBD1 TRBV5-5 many CASSWGTGVDTEAFF TGTGCCAGCAGCTGGGGGACAGGGGTGGACACTGAAGCTTTCTTT
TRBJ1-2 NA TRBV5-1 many CASSLVQSTNYGYTF TGCGCCAGCAGCTTGGTACAGAGTACTAACTATGGCTACACCTTC
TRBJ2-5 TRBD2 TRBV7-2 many CASSLGVASGGAGETQYF TGTGCCAGCAGCTTAGGTGTGGCTAGCGGGGGGGCCGGGGAGACCCAGTACTTC
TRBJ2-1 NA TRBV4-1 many CASSQGKGYEQFF TGCGCCAGCAGCCAAGGCAAGGGGTATGAGCAGTTCTTC
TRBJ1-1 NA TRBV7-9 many CASSFSGGAFF TGTGCCAGCAGCTTTTCCGGGGGAGCTTTCTTT
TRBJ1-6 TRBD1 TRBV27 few CASSFGRQGFNSHLHF TGTGCCAGCAGTTTCGGGAGACAGGGCTTTAATTCACACCTCCACTTT
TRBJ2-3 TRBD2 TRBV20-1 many CSADSGRGADTQYF TGCAGTGCTGATAGCGGGAGAGGAGCAGATACGCAGTATTTT
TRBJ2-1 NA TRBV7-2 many CASSLYDAYNEQFF TGTGCCAGCAGCTTATACGATGCCTACAATGAGCAGTTCTTC
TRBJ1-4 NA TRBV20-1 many CSAREGRANEKLFF TGCAGTGCTAGAGAGGGACGGGCTAATGAAAAACTGTTTTTT
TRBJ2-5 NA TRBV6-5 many CASSYAGGGETQYF TGTGCCAGCAGCTATGCGGGCGGTGGAGAGACCCAGTACTTC
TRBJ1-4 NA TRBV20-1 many CSARVGGPRSNEKLFF TGCAGTGCTAGAGTGGGGGGGCCTCGGTCTAATGAAAAACTGTTTTTT
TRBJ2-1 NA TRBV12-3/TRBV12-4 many CASMRLADLYNEQFF TGTGCCAGCATGAGATTAGCGGACCTGTACAATGAGCAGTTCTTC
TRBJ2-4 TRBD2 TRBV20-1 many CSARGPSGRYNIQYF TGCAGTGCTAGAGGGCCTAGCGGGAGGTACAACATTCAGTACTTC
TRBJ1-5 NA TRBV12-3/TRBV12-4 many CASSFNPDRLKPQHF TGTGCCAGCAGCTTCAACCCCGACAGGCTCAAGCCCCAGCATTTT
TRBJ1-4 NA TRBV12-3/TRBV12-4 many CASSLHGADEKLFF TGTGCCAGCAGTTTACACGGGGCGGATGAAAAACTGTTTTTT
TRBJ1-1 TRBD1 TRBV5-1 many CASSPGQDLNTEAFF TGCGCCAGCAGCCCGGGACAGGATTTGAACACTGAAGCTTTCTTT